The sequence of this T cell receptor (beta chain) was determined in a study of glioma-infiltrating T cells after dendritic cell vaccination. A remark on this clone: The germline gene is not matched at one end of the junction; a read error may be the cause.

Time point defined: after dendritic cell vaccination, including at tumor progression/relapse. All glioblastoma patients lacked an isocitrate dehydrogenase mutation. Up to 2 ug genomic DNA was used for TCRB CDR3 amplification. Primers: 60 V beta forward and 13 J beta reverse. The assay was immunoSEQ multiplex PCR, and TCRdb's table has in-frame clones only and misses some. The table has 100,000 to 120,000 clones, around 87% seen once. The CDR3 covers 13 residues. The V gene's germline CDR1 is SNHLY and CDR2 FYNNEI. The sequence was obtained from a human donor with glioblastoma. The chain recombines TRBV2 with TRBJ2-7; maybe TRBD1 (6 bases). The sample here was blood, taken after dendritic cell vaccination. CDR3 sequence: CASSDRRTVLEDF. The CDR3 DNA reads as TGTGCCAGCAGTGATAGACGGACAGTCCTAGAAGACTTC.